This is a list of T cell receptor beta chains from one sample in a study of cytomegalovirus exposure and HLA in healthy donors. The data were produced by immunoSEQ multiplex PCR, yet TCRdb's version contains in-frame clones alone and is incomplete. The sample table includes about 52,000 clones. Sequencing was done on a sample of PBMCs. The source of these receptors is a woman aged 55-70 years in good health and CMV-seropositive. The CDR3 runs from the conserved cysteine through the conserved F or W. A D gene is named only where the DNA matches it firmly.

v_call	j_call	d_call	cdr3_aa	cdr3_nt
TRBV5-1	TRBJ2-3	TRBD2	CASSLALSGGASDTQYF	TGCGCCAGCAGCTTGGCCCTTTCCGGGGGGGCCTCAGATACGCAGTATTTT
TRBV5-1	TRBJ1-3	NA	CASSLAGSGNTIYF	TGCGCCAGCAGCTTGGCAGGGTCTGGAAACACCATATATTTT
TRBV5-6	TRBJ2-7	NA	CASSYPRDPFYEQYF	TGTGCCAGCAGCTACCCCCGGGATCCTTTCTACGAGCAGTACTTC
TRBV6-5	TRBJ1-5	NA	CASSYGAGGQPQHF	TGTGCCAGCAGTTACGGAGCTGGCGGACAGCCCCAGCATTTT
TRBV7-6	TRBJ1-2	TRBD1	CASSLSTGNYGYTF	TGTGCCAGCAGCTTATCGACAGGGAACTATGGCTACACCTTC
TRBV19	TRBJ2-5	TRBD1	CASRGTGVETQYF	TGTGCCAGTAGGGGCACAGGGGTAGAGACCCAGTACTTC
TRBV28	TRBJ1-1	NA	CASSPSGRKAFF	TGTGCCAGCAGTCCGAGTGGCAGGAAGGCTTTCTTT
TRBV19	TRBJ1-6	NA	CASSNQWERGSSPLHF	TGTGCCAGTAGTAATCAATGGGAAAGGGGTAGTTCACCCCTCCACTTT
TRBV4-3	TRBJ2-2	NA	CASSQERGTGTGELFF	TGCGCCAGCAGCCAAGAACGGGGGACGGGCACCGGGGAGCTGTTTTTT
TRBV7-9	TRBJ1-1	NA	CASSLGGREGTEAFF	TGTGCCAGCAGCTTAGGGGGCAGGGAAGGCACTGAAGCTTTCTTT
TRBV18	TRBJ1-2	NA	CASSRDTYGYTF	TGTGCCAGCTCAAGGGACACTTATGGCTACACCTTC
TRBV5-1	TRBJ1-2	TRBD1	CASSTPVGTEALANYGYTF	TGCGCCAGCAGCACCCCGGTGGGGACAGAGGCGTTAGCTAACTATGGCTACACCTTC
TRBV13	TRBJ2-7	NA	CASSRRGAGAYEQYF	TGTGCCAGCAGCCGTAGGGGAGCAGGGGCCTACGAGCAGTACTTC
TRBV13	TRBJ1-2	NA	CASSRDMGIGYTF	TGTGCCAGCAGCCGGGACATGGGGATTGGCTACACCTTC
TRBV7-9	TRBJ1-3	NA	CASSHTALSGNTIYF	TGTGCCAGCAGCCATACAGCCCTCTCTGGAAACACCATATATTTT
TRBV5-1	TRBJ1-1	TRBD1	CASSADRGGTEAFF	TGCGCCAGCAGCGCTGACAGGGGTGGCACTGAAGCTTTCTTT
TRBV5-5	TRBJ1-1	NA	CASSFDRLMNTEAFF	TGTGCCAGCAGCTTTGACAGGCTCATGAACACTGAAGCTTTCTTT
TRBV5-1	TRBJ1-2	NA	CASSLPTPDAYGYTF	TGCGCCAGCAGCTTACCGACACCTGACGCTTATGGCTACACCTTC
TRBV5-1	TRBJ1-4	NA	CASSLGLGGNEKLFF	TGCGCCAGCAGCTTGGGGCTGGGGGGGAATGAAAAACTGTTTTTT
TRBV10-3	TRBJ1-2	NA	CAISDILAGSGGYTF	TGTGCCATCAGTGATATCCTGGCGGGATCGGGAGGCTACACCTTC
TRBV6-1	TRBJ2-1	TRBD1	CASRRTGEGIDIF	TGTGCCAGCAGACGGACAGGCGAAGGGATTGATATCTTC
TRBV10-3	TRBJ2-2	NA	CAISDVDTGELFF	TGTGCCATCAGTGACGTAGACACCGGGGAGCTGTTTTTT
TRBV28	TRBJ2-7	NA	CASSSSDSNSYEQYF	TGTGCCAGCAGTTCTAGTGACAGTAACTCCTACGAGCAGTACTTC
TRBV5-1	TRBJ1-2	TRBD1	CASSSPGQQLAGYTF	TGCGCCAGCAGCTCCCCGGGACAGCAATTGGCTGGCTACACCTTC
TRBV19	TRBJ1-1	NA	CASRDTSLNTEAFF	TGTGCCAGTAGGGACACCTCCCTGAACACTGAAGCTTTCTTT
TRBV18	TRBJ1-1	NA	CASSPAVGAPEAFF	TGTGCCAGCTCCCCCGCTGTGGGGGCGCCTGAAGCTTTCTTT
TRBV11-3	TRBJ2-7	NA	CASSLGSYYEQYF	TGTGCCAGCAGCTTGGGCAGCTACTACGAGCAGTACTTC
TRBV6-6	TRBJ2-7	NA	CASSLRQDSYEQYF	TGTGCCAGCAGTCTCAGACAGGACTCCTACGAGCAGTACTTC
TRBV20-1	TRBJ2-7	NA	CSAKCGVEQYF	TGCAGTGCGAAGTGCGGGGTCGAGCAGTACTTC
TRBV7-9	TRBJ1-6	NA	CASSLEQGGSPLHF	TGTGCCAGCAGCTTAGAGCAGGGCGGCTCACCCCTCCACTTT
TRBV6-6	TRBJ2-7	NA	CASSMTTGAYEQYF	TGTGCCAGCAGTATGACAACGGGGGCCTACGAGCAGTACTTC
TRBV7-6	TRBJ2-7	TRBD2	CASSPQAGGSYEQYF	TGTGCCAGCAGCCCTCAAGCGGGGGGATCCTACGAGCAGTACTTC
TRBV7-2	TRBJ1-2	NA	CASSPAGGANYGYTF	TGTGCCAGCAGCCCCGCGGGGGGGGCTAACTATGGCTACACCTTC
TRBV7-9	TRBJ2-7	NA	CASSSTGPSPAEQYF	TGTGCCAGCAGCTCGACAGGACCCTCTCCCGCCGAGCAGTACTTC
TRBV5-6	TRBJ1-5	TRBD1	CASSRIGQGVQPQHF	TGTGCCAGCAGCCGAATCGGACAGGGGGTCCAGCCCCAGCATTTT